This T cell receptor beta chain was retrieved from a study of OX40 agonist ivuxolimab in advanced cancers. TCRdb's table, derived via immunoSEQ multiplex PCR, lists solely in-frame clones and lacks some. The sample records roughly 76,000 clones, roughly 92% being singletons. From germline, CDR1 is LNHDA and CDR2 SQIVND (reference sequence). With V trimmed by 5 bases and J by 9 bases, 6 bases remained unmatched. This CDR3 is 14 amino acids long. This clonotype was sampled from an adult with an advanced solid tumor such as melanoma, head and neck, liver or kidney cancer. The sequences come from CD4+ or CD8+ T cells sorted from blood, collected in a trial of the OX40 agonist ivuxolimab. This rearrangement joins TRBV19 to TRBJ1-3, with TRBD1 matching over 11 bases. The CDR3 coding sequence is TGTGCCAGTAGTTCGGGACAGGGGGATTTCACCATATATTTT. It specifies CASSSGQGDFTIYF.